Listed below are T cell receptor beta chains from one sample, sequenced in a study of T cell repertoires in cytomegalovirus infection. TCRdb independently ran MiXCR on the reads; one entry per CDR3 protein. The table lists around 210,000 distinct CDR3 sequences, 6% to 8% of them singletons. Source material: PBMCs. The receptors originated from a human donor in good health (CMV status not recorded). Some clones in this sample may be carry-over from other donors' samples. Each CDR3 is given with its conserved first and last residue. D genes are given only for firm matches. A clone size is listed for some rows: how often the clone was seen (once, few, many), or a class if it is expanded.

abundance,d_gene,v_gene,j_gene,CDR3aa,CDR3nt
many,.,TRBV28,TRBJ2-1,CASSLFGGRSSYNEQFF,TGTGCCAGCAGTCTATTCGGGGGGCGGTCCTCCTACAATGAGCAGTTCTTC
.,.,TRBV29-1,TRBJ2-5,CSVEGQQETQYF,TGCAGCGTTGAAGGACAGCAAGAGACCCAGTACTTC
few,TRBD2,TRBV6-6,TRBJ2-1,CASSLPLQAGINEQFF,TGTGCCAGCAGCCTCCCCCTCCAAGCGGGGATCAATGAGCAGTTCTTC
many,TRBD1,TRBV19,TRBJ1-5,CASSIPPQDRVVQPQHF,TGTGCCAGTAGTATTCCTCCCCAAGACAGGGTCGTACAGCCCCAGCATTTT
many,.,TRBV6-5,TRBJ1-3,CASKPKFSGNTIYF,TGTGCCAGTAAACCGAAATTCTCTGGAAACACCATATATTTT
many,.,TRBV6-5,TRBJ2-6,CASSYSANVLTF,TGTGCCAGCAGTTACTCGGCCAACGTCCTGACTTTC
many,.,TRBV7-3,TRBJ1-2,CASSLYGTNYGYTF,TGTGCCAGCAGCTTATACGGGACTAACTATGGCTACACCTTC
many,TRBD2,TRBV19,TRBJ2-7,CATAGLIPYEQYF,TGTGCGACAGCGGGACTGATCCCCTACGAGCAGTACTTC
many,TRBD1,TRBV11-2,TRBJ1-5,CASSVRGGDGNQPQHF,TGTGCCAGCAGCGTACGAGGGGGCGACGGCAATCAGCCCCAGCATTTT
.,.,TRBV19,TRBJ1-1,CASSQQRYTEAFF,TGTGCCAGTAGTCAACAGCGATACACTGAAGCTTTCTTT
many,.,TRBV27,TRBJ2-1,CASTGSWSNEQFF,TGTGCCAGCACTGGGAGCTGGTCCAATGAGCAGTTCTTC
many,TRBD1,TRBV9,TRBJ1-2,CASSAEGQGMGDGYTF,TGTGCCAGCAGCGCTGAGGGACAGGGAATGGGAGATGGCTACACCTTC
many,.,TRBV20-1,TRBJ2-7,CSARPLGGGARSYEQYF,TGCAGTGCTAGACCCCTGGGGGGGGGGGCCCGCTCCTACGAGCAGTACTTC
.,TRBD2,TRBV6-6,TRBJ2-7,CASSYITSGGLSYEQYF,TGTGCCAGCAGTTATATAACTAGCGGGGGCCTCTCCTACGAGCAGTACTTC
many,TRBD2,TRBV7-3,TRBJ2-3,CASSPVGRGGSTDTQYF,TGTGCCAGCAGCCCCGTGGGGCGGGGGGGTAGCACAGATACGCAGTATTTT
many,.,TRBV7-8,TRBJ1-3,CASSLAQGGNTIYF,TGTGCCAGCAGCTTAGCGCAGGGTGGAAACACCATATATTTT
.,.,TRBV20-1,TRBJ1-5,CSAEIYKGNSNQPQHF,TGCAGTGCTGAGATTTATAAGGGTAATAGCAATCAGCCCCAGCATTTT
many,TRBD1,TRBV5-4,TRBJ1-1,CASSPPGQGRATEAFF,TGTGCCAGCAGCCCGCCGGGACAGGGGCGGGCCACTGAAGCTTTCTTT
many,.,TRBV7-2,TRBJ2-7,CASSLTRGRASYEQYF,TGTGCCAGCAGCCTGACCAGGGGAAGGGCCTCCTACGAGCAGTACTTC
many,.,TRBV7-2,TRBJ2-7,CASSSAKDSFNLYEQYF,TGTGCCAGCAGCTCCGCCAAAGACAGTTTCAACCTCTACGAGCAGTACTTC
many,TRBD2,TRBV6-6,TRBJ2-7,CASSRSTSGTSYEQYF,TGTGCCAGCAGTCGCTCCACTAGCGGAACGTCCTACGAGCAGTACTTC
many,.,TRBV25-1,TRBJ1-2,CASRDGTGSSVAF,TGTGCCAGCAGGGACGGGACGGGATCATCTGTCGCCTTC
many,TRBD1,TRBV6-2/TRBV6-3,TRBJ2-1,CASTGNLGTGLNEQFF,TGTGCCAGCACCGGGAACCTGGGGACAGGGCTAAATGAGCAGTTCTTC
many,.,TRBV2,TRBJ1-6,CASSEIGTDSPLHF,TGTGCCAGCAGTGAGATAGGGACGGATTCACCCCTCCACTTT
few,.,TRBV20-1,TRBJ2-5,CSARRPTRETQYF,TGCAGTGCGAGGAGACCCACAAGGGAGACCCAGTACTTC
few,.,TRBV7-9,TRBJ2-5,CASSYGQSQETQYF,TGTGCCAGCAGCTACGGACAGAGTCAAGAGACCCAGTACTTC
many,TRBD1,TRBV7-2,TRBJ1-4,CASSKPGQRNEKLFF,TGTGCCAGCAGCAAGCCGGGACAGCGTAATGAAAAACTGTTTTTT
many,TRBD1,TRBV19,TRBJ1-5,CASSMVQGTQPQHF,TGTGCCAGTAGTATGGTACAGGGGACTCAGCCCCAGCATTTT
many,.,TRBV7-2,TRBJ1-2,CASSFQGGGGYTF,TGTGCCAGCAGCTTTCAAGGCGGAGGTGGCTACACCTTC
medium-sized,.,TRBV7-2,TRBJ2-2,CASRSRDTGELFF,TGTGCCAGCAGAAGTAGGGACACCGGGGAGCTGTTTTTT
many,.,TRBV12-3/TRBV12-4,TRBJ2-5,CASRTYQETQYF,TGTGCCAGCAGAACGTACCAAGAGACCCAGTACTTC
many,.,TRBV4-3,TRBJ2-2,CASSLALAGELFF,TGCGCCAGCAGCCTCGCCTTGGCCGGGGAGCTGTTTTTT